Listed here are 5 T cell receptor beta chains from one sample, sequenced in a study of blood T cells in healthy people across ages. Primed by a sample-barcoded 5' primer and a J-beta primer mix, a second PCR proceeded for roughly 6 to 12 cycles. TCRdb reanalysed the 5' RACE reads using MiXCR and keeps one entry per CDR3 protein. The sample holds hundreds of thousands of distinct CDR3 sequences, roughly 43% seen once. The sequencing input was blood. All receptors come from a man of 80 years or more in good health.

This clonotype has more than one count but fewer than ten. The V gene is TRBV11-2, the J gene TRBJ2-7; 8 nucleotides align to TRBD1. Trimming cost V 4 bases and J 6 bases; bases outside gene matches: 11. The germline V gene encodes CDR1 SGHAT and CDR2 FQNNGV. The CDR3 is 15 amino acids. The CDR3 is CASSSGGTGIGEQYF. The CDR3, as DNA: TGTGCCAGCAGCTCAGGGGGCACGGGGATAGGCGAGCAGTACTTC.

This clonotype came up a few times. The gene calls are TRBV5-1 and TRBJ1-2; D gene uncertain. Trimming removed 1 base from V and 8 bases from J, with 9 bases in between. CDR1 and CDR2 from the germline V gene are SGHRS and YFSETQ. The CDR3 runs to 12 residues. The CDR3 nucleotides read TGCGCCAGCAGCTTGCTCTTCGAAGGCTACACCTTC. The encoded protein is CASSLLFEGYTF.

This chain joins TRBV3-1 and TRBJ2-1; a weak D match, TRBD2 (6 bases). V was cut by 0 bases and J by 9 bases, with 18 bases left in between. CDR1 is LGHDT and CDR2 is YNNKEL in the germline V gene (reference sequence). CDR3 length: 16 amino acids. The CDR3 region is CASSQEGGRSFAEQFF. The CDR3 DNA sequence: TGTGCCAGCAGCCAAGAGGGAGGAAGGAGTTTCGCTGAGCAGTTCTTC.

V is TRBV20-1 and J is TRBJ2-5; D is uncertain. Trimming left V 5 bases short and J 0 bases short, with 7 bases between. Germline lookup yields CDR1 DFQATT and CDR2 SNEGSKA (reference sequence). This CDR3 is built from 12 residues. DNA for the CDR3: TGCAGTGCTCGTTCGTACCAAGAGACCCAGTACTTC. Translating gives CSARSYQETQYF.

This clonotype was seen a few times. CDR3 nucleotides: TGTGCCAGCAGCCTCGGGCCTAATGAAAAACTGTTTTTT. Translated: CASSLGPNEKLFF. The chain combines TRBV7-9 with TRBJ1-4; D is uncertain. Per germline, CDR1 SEHNR and CDR2 FQNEAQ (reference sequence). V was trimmed by 5 bases and J by 3 bases, leaving 7 bases between them. CDR3 length: 13 residues.